These T cell receptor beta chains were read from a single sample in a study of blood T cell repertoires in COVID-19. Clones were read by immunoSEQ multiplex PCR, and TCRdb kept only the in-frame ones, dropping some. Found here are 95,000 to 110,000 clones, about four fifths of them singletons; the top ten hold 2.5% to 3.5%. The sequenced material came from peripheral blood. The receptors derive from a woman of 80 years or more with active or convalescent COVID-19. Each CDR3 is given with its conserved first and last residue. The D gene is left open where the match is weak. Some rows have no size entry. The others give once, few or many, or a class for an expanded clone.

D gene,clone size,V gene,J gene,CDR3 DNA,CDR3 protein
.,.,TRBV28,TRBJ2-2,TGTGCCAGCAGTCTTAGAACCGGGGAGCTGTTTTTT,CASSLRTGELFF
.,.,TRBV6-5,TRBJ1-1,TGTGCCAGCAGAACCGCGGACAGTTTCGCTGAAGCTTTCTTT,CASRTADSFAEAFF
.,few,TRBV18,TRBJ1-2,TGTGCCAGCTCACGACGGGAGGGGTATGGCTACACCTTC,CASSRREGYGYTF
.,once,TRBV5-5,TRBJ1-5,TGTGCCAGCAGCTCCGATCCGGGCAATCAGCCCCAGCATTTT,CASSSDPGNQPQHF
.,.,TRBV4-3,TRBJ2-7,TGCGCCAGCAGCCAGGGGACCGGGAGCTCCCGATACGAGCAGTACTTC,CASSQGTGSSRYEQYF
TRBD1,.,TRBV29-1,TRBJ2-7,TGCAGCGCCACGGACAGGGGGCAGACCTACGAGCAGTACTTC,CSATDRGQTYEQYF
.,.,TRBV7-2,TRBJ1-4,TGTGCCAGCAGCTTCCTCGGAGGTCGGGAAAAACTGTTTTTT,CASSFLGGREKLFF
TRBD1,.,TRBV4-2,TRBJ1-2,TGTGCCAGCAGCCGTCTCGGACAGGGCCTTCAAGGCTACACCTTC,CASSRLGQGLQGYTF
TRBD1,once,TRBV7-3,TRBJ2-6,TGTGCCAGCAGCCCTAGTTCGGGACAGGGGGCGTTAGGGGCCAACGTCCTGACTTTC,CASSPSSGQGALGANVLTF
TRBD1,.,TRBV24-1,TRBJ2-5,TGTGCCACCAGTGATGTCCGGGACAGTCACTTTCAGTACTTC,CATSDVRDSHFQYF
TRBD1,.,TRBV5-4,TRBJ2-4,TGTGCCAGCAGCCCGGACAGGTGGGGCAAAAACATTCAGTACTTC,CASSPDRWGKNIQYF
.,.,TRBV5-1,TRBJ1-3,TGCGCCAGCAGCTTAACACCGTGGTCCGACACCATATATTTT,CASSLTPWSDTIYF
.,.,TRBV28,TRBJ1-1,TGTGCCAGCAGTTTAGGGGCCGGGAACACTGAAGCTTTCTTT,CASSLGAGNTEAFF
TRBD1,.,TRBV28,TRBJ1-1,TGTGCCAGCAGTTCAACTACAGGGGCCAAGGGGAACACTGAAGCTTTCTTT,CASSSTTGAKGNTEAFF
TRBD1,.,TRBV20-1,TRBJ1-2,TGCAGTGCTAGTAGAACAGGGGCTATCTATGGCTACACCTTC,CSASRTGAIYGYTF
TRBD1,.,TRBV11-2,TRBJ1-2,TGTGCCAGCAGCTTGACAGGGGTTGGCTACACCTTC,CASSLTGVGYTF
.,.,TRBV9,TRBJ2-2,TGTGCCAGCAGCGTAGCTGCAGTGATAGGGGCCGGGGAGCTGTTTTTT,CASSVAAVIGAGELFF
.,once,TRBV28,TRBJ1-3,TGTGCCAGCAGTTTAATCATGGGCAGCTTTTCTGGAAACACCATATATTTT,CASSLIMGSFSGNTIYF
TRBD2,few,TRBV20-1,TRBJ2-3,TGCAGTGCTAGTCCCGGGGGGAGGACAGATACGCAGTATTTT,CSASPGGRTDTQYF
TRBD1,.,TRBV6-6,TRBJ1-4,TGTGCCAGCAGTACAGGACAGGGGGTTGAACTGTTTTTT,CASSTGQGVELFF
.,.,TRBV6-5,TRBJ1-4,TGTGCCAGCGGGCCGTCTAATGAAAAACTGTTTTTT,CASGPSNEKLFF
TRBD2,.,TRBV11-2,TRBJ2-2,TGTGCCAGCAGCCTACGGGGGGATAACACCGGGGAGCTGTTTTTT,CASSLRGDNTGELFF
.,.,TRBV5-1,TRBJ1-6,TGCGCCAGCAGCTTGGGAGGACAAACTTCACCCCTCCACTTT,CASSLGGQTSPLHF
.,.,TRBV28,TRBJ2-5,TGTGCCAGCAGTTTCTATACGGGGGTGACCCAGTACTTC,CASSFYTGVTQYF
TRBD1,few,TRBV11-2,TRBJ2-1,TGTGCCAGCAGCTTAACCGGGACAGGGAATGAGCAGTTCTTC,CASSLTGTGNEQFF
.,.,TRBV5-4,TRBJ2-7,TGTGCCAGCAGCTTGGGGGGTGGAGGAGTAGCCTACGAGCAGTACTTC,CASSLGGGGVAYEQYF
TRBD1,many,TRBV28,TRBJ2-3,TGTGCCAGCAGTGCCGACAGGGGGCGCACAGATACGCAGTATTTT,CASSADRGRTDTQYF
TRBD1,.,TRBV27,TRBJ1-5,TGTGCCAGCAGTTTAGGGGCAGGGGGACAGCCCCAGCATTTT,CASSLGAGGQPQHF
.,.,TRBV6-5,TRBJ1-1,TGTGCCAGCAGTTACTCCGGCGGAGTTAGAGCTTTCTTT,CASSYSGGVRAFF
.,.,TRBV6-5,TRBJ1-1,TGTGCCACTCTGGGGGGGGTAATGAACACTGAAGCTTTCTTT,CATLGGVMNTEAFF
TRBD1,.,TRBV28,TRBJ2-7,TGTGCCAGCAGTTCCGCCGGGACAGGGGTCTACGAGCAGTACTTC,CASSSAGTGVYEQYF
.,.,TRBV5-5,TRBJ2-5,TGTGCCAGCGGTTTCGGGACAATGGGGCAAGAGACCCAGTACTTC,CASGFGTMGQETQYF
TRBD1,.,TRBV29-1,TRBJ1-3,TGCAGCGTTGAACCACGGGACAGTGGAAACACCATATATTTT,CSVEPRDSGNTIYF
.,.,TRBV7-9,TRBJ2-3,TGTGCCAGCAGCCCATCAGGCGGCACAGATACGCAGTATTTT,CASSPSGGTDTQYF
.,.,TRBV2,TRBJ2-3,TGTGCCAGCAACAAAGTCGATACGCAGTATTTT,CASNKVDTQYF
.,once,TRBV27,TRBJ1-5,TGTGCCAGCAGTTTCGGGAATCAGCCCCAGCATTTT,CASSFGNQPQHF
TRBD1,many,TRBV11-1,TRBJ1-6,TGTGCCAGCAGCTACCGGGACAGGGGTAATTCACCCCTCCACTTT,CASSYRDRGNSPLHF
TRBD2,once,TRBV7-6,TRBJ2-1,TGTGCCAGCAGCTTAGGGGTCCCCGGGACTAGCGGGAGCTACAATGAGCAGTTCTTC,CASSLGVPGTSGSYNEQFF
.,.,TRBV6-5,TRBJ2-5,TGTGCCAGCAGTCAGGACTTTCAAGAGACCCAGTACTTC,CASSQDFQETQYF
.,once,TRBV19,TRBJ1-1,TGTGCCAGTAGTATCCTGGGGGCAGCGACTGAAGCTTTCTTT,CASSILGAATEAFF
.,.,TRBV11-3,TRBJ2-2,TGTGCCAGCAGCTTATCGGGGATCGGCACCGGGGAGCTGTTTTTT,CASSLSGIGTGELFF
TRBD1,few,TRBV2,TRBJ2-5,TGTGCCAGCAGGCGGGACAGGAACTCCCAAGAGACCCAGTACTTC,CASRRDRNSQETQYF
TRBD1,.,TRBV24-1,TRBJ1-2,TGTGCCACCAGCAAACAGGGGTATGGCTACACCTTC,CATSKQGYGYTF
TRBD1,.,TRBV5-1,TRBJ1-3,TGCGCCAGCAGCGAGGGGGCGGAAAATCTAGCTGGAAACACCATATATTTT,CASSEGAENLAGNTIYF
TRBD2,.,TRBV5-1,TRBJ2-5,TGCGCCAGCAGCTTGAGAGCGGGGGAAGAGACCCAGTACTTC,CASSLRAGEETQYF
.,few,TRBV5-1,TRBJ1-1,TGCGCCAGCAGCCCGCAGGGTCCCAAGGCTGAAGCTTTCTTT,CASSPQGPKAEAFF
.,.,TRBV6-6,TRBJ2-2,TGTGCCAGCAGTCCCCGGGCAGCGGCCACCGGGGAGCTGTTTTTT,CASSPRAAATGELFF
TRBD1,once,TRBV24-1,TRBJ1-2,TGTGCCACCATCGAACCCCCCATTGGGGGGCAGGGGGTAGCTATGGGCTACACCTTC,CATIEPPIGGQGVAMGYTF
.,.,TRBV27,TRBJ2-7,TGTGCCAGCAAGCGACCGTCATCCGGCTTTTACGAGCAGTACTTC,CASKRPSSGFYEQYF
TRBD2,.,TRBV6-1,TRBJ2-2,TGTGCCAGCAGTGCGATAAGCGGGAGGGCTTCCGGGGAGCTGTTTTTT,CASSAISGRASGELFF